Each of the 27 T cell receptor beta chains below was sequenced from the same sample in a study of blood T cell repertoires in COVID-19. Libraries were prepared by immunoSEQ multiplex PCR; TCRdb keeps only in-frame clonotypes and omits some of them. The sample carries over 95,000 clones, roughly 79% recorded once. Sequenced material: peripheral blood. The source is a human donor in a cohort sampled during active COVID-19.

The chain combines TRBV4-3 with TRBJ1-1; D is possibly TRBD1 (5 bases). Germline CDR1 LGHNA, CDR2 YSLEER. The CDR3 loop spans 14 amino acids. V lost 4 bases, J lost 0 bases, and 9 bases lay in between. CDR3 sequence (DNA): TGCGCCAGCAGCCTTACGACAGTGAACACTGAAGCTTTCTTT. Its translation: CASSLTTVNTEAFF.

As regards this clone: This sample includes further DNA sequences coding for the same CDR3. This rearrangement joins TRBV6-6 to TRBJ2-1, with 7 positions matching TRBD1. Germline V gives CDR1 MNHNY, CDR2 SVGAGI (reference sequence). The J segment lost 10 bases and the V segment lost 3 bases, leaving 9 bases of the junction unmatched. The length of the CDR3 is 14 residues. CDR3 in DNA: TGTGCCAGCAGTTATTCAAACAGGGGAAACGAGCAGTTCTTC. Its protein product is CASSYSNRGNEQFF.

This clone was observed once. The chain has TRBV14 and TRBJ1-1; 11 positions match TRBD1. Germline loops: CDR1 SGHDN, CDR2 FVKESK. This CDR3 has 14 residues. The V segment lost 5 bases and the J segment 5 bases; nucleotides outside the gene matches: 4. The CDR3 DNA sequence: TGTGCCAGCAGCTCTGGACAGGGGGCGACTGAAGCTTTCTTT. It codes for CASSSGQGATEAFF.

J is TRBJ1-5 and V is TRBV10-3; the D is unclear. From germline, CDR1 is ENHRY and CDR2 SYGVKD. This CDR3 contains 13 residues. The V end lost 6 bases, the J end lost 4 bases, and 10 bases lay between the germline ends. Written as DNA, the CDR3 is TGTGCCATCAGCATCGAGGCTAATCAGCCCCAGCATTTT. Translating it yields CAISIEANQPQHF.

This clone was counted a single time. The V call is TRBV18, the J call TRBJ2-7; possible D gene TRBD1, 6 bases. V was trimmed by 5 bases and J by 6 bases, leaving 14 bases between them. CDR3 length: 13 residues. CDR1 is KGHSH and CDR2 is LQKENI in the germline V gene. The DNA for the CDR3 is TGTGCCAGCTCAACCGGGACATTGGGCGAGCAGTACTTC. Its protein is CASSTGTLGEQYF.

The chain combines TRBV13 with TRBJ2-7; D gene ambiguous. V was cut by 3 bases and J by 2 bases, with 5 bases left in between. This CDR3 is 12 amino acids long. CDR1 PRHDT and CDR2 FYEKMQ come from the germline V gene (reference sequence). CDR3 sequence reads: CASSFRTYEQYF. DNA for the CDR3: TGTGCCAGCAGCTTCAGGACCTACGAGCAGTACTTC. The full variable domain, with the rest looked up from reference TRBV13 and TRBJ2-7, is AAGVIQSPRHLIKEKRETATLKCYPIPRHDTVYWYQQGPGQDPQFLISFYEKMQSDKGSIPDRFSAQQFSDYHSELNMSSLELGDSALYFCASSFRTYEQYFGPGTRLTVT.

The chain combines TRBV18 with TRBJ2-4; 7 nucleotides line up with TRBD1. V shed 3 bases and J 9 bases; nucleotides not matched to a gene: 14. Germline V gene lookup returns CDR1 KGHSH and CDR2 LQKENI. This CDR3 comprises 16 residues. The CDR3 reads CASSPWTGDRLGIQYF. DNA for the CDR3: TGTGCCAGCTCACCCTGGACAGGTGATAGATTGGGCATTCAGTACTTC.

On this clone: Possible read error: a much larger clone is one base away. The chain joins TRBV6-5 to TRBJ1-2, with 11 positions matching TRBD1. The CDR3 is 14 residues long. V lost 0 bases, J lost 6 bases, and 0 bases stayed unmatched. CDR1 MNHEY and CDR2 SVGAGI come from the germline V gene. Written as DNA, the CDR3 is TGTGCCAGCAGTTACTCGGGACAGGGGGATGGCTACACCTTC. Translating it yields CASSYSGQGDGYTF.

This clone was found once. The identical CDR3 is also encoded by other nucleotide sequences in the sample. The chain's CDR3 is CASSSTGGNQPQHF. The CDR3 bases are TGTGCCAGCAGTTCCACAGGGGGCAATCAGCCCCAGCATTTT. This chain connects TRBV6-5 to TRBJ1-5, with 7 bases aligning to TRBD1. Germline CDR1 and CDR2: MNHEY and SVGAGI. CDR3 size: 14 residues. V dropped 4 bases and J dropped 2; count of bases not matched to a gene: 2.

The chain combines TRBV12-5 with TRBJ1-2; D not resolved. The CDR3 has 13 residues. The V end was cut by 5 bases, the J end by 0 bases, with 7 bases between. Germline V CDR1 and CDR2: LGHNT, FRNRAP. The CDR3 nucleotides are TGTGCTAGTGGTGCCGAGGCTAACTATGGCTACACCTTC. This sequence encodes CASGAEANYGYTF.

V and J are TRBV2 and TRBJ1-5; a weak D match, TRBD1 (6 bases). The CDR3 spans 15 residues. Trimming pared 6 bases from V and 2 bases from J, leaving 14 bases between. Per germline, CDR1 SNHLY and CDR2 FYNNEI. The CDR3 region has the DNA TGTGCCAGCAGCGCTTGGGGGCTCGGCAATCAGCCCCAGCATTTT. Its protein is CASSAWGLGNQPQHF.

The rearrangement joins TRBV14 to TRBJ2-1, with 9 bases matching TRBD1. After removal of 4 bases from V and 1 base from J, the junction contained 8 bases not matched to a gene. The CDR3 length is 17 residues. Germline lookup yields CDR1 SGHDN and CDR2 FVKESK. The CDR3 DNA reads TGTGCCAGCAGCCCAAACAGGGGGCTGGTATCCTACAATGAGCAGTTCTTC. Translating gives CASSPNRGLVSYNEQFF.

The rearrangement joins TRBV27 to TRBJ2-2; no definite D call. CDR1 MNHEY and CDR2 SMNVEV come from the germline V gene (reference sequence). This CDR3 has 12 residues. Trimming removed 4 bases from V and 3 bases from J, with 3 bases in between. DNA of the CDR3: TGTGCCAGCAGTTCGGACACCGGGGAGCTGTTTTTT. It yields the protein CASSSDTGELFF.

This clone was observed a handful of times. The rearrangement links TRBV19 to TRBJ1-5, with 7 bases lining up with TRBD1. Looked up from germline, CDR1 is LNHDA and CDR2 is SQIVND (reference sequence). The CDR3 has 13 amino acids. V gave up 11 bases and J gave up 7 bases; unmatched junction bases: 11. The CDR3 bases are TGTGCCGGGGGAGACAGGGTAGGGCAGCCCCAGCATTTT. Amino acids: CAGGDRVGQPQHF.

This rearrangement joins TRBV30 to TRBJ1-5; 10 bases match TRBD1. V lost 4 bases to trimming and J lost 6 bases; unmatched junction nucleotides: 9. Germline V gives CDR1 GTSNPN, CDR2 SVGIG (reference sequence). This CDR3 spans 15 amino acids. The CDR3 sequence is CAWNPGQGLSQPQHF. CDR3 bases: TGTGCCTGGAACCCGGGACAGGGGTTGAGTCAGCCCCAGCATTTT.

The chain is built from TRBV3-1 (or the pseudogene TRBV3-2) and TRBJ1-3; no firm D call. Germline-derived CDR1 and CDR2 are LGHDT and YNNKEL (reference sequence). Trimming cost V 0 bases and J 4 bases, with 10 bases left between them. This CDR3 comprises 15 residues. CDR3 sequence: CASSQEEGKGNTIYF. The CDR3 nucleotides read TGTGCCAGCAGCCAAGAGGAGGGTAAAGGAAACACCATATATTTT.

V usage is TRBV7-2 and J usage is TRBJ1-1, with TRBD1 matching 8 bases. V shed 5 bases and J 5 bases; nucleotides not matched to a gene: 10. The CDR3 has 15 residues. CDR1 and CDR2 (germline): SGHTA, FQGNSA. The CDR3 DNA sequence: TGTGCCAGCAGCGTAAGGACAGGGAGGGAGACTGAAGCTTTCTTT. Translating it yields CASSVRTGRETEAFF.

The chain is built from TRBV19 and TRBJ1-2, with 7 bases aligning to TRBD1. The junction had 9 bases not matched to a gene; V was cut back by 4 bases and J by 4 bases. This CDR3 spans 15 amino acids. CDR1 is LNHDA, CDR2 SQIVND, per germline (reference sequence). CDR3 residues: CASSTARGQGYGYTF. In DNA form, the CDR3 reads TGTGCCAGTAGTACCGCGAGGGGGCAGGGCTATGGCTACACCTTC.

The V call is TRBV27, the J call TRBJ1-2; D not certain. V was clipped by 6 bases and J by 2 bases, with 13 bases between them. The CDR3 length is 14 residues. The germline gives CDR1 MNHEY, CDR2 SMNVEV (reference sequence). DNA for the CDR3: TGTGCCAGCAGCCGCGCAGGAGGAAACTATGGCTACACCTTC. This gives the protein CASSRAGGNYGYTF.

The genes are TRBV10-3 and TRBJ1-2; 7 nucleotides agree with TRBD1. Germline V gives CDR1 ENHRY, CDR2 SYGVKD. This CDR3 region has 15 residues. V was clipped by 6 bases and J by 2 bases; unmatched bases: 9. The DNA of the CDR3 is TGTGCCATCAGGGAGGGACAGACCGTCAACTATGGCTACACCTTC. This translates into CAIREGQTVNYGYTF.

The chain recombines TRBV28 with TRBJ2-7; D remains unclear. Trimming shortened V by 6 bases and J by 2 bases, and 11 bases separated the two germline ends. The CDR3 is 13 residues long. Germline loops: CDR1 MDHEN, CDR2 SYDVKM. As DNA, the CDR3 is TGTGCCAGCAGGTCCCCTACGACCTACGAGCAGTACTTC. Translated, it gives CASRSPTTYEQYF.

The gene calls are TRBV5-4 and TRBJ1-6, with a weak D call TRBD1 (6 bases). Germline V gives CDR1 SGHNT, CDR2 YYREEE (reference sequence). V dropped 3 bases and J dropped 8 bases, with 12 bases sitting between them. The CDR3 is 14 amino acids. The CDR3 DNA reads TGTGCCAGCAGCTCAGGGGCACTAGATTCACCCCTCCACTTT. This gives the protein CASSSGALDSPLHF.

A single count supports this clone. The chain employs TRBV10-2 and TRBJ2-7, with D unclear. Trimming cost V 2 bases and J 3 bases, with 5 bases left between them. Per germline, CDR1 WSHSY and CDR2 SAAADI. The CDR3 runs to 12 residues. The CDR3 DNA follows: TGCGCCAGCAGTGAGGTTAACTACGAGCAGTACTTC. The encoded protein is CASSEVNYEQYF.

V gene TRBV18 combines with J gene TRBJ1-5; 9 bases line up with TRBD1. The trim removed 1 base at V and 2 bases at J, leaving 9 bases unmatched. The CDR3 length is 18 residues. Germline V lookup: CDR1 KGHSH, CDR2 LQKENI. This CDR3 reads CASSPLPADRGGNQPQHF. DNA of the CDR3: TGTGCCAGCTCACCACTACCGGCCGACAGGGGGGGCAATCAGCCCCAGCATTTT.

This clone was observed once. The CDR3 bases are TGTGCCAGCAGCCCGGGACTAGCGGGAGGTGACAATGAGCAGTTCTTC. It encodes CASSPGLAGGDNEQFF. The chain has TRBV7-2 and TRBJ2-1, with TRBD2 matching 15 bases. The CDR3 contains 16 residues. The V segment lost 5 bases and the J segment 5 bases; nucleotides outside the gene matches: 4. Germline V gene data show CDR1 as SGHTA and CDR2 as FQGNSA.

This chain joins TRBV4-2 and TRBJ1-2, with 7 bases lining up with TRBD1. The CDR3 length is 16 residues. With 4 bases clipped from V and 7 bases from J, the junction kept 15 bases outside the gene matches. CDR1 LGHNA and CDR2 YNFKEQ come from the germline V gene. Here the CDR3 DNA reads TGTGCCAGCAGCCCCTTGACCGGGACAGTTTTTGGTGGCTACACCTTC. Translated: CASSPLTGTVFGGYTF.

CDR3 region: CASSQPTGESRTFF. The DNA of the CDR3 is TGCGCCAGCAGCCAACCCACAGGGGAAAGTAGGACTTTCTTT. V is TRBV4-1 and J is TRBJ1-1; 7 positions agree with TRBD1. The germline gives CDR1 MGHRA, CDR2 YSYEKL. The V and J ends lost 2 bases and 12 bases, in that order; junction bases with no gene match: 12. There are 14 residues in the CDR3.